This TCR beta chain was found in a study of OX40 agonist ivuxolimab in advanced cancers. As for the study in general: The drug used for patients, ivuxolimab, was an agonistic anti-OX40 (CD134) antibody. Dose-escalation patients' cancers were hepatocellular carcinoma, melanoma, renal cell or head and neck cancer. The study's findings and limits: Low normalized T-cell clonal expansion was additionally recorded for some nonresponders. Mean expanded clone counts were higher in CD8+ than CD4+ T cells.

CDR3 length: 18 amino acids. Germline loops: CDR1 MGHRA, CDR2 YSYEKL. Losses at the gene ends were 0 bases for V and 0 bases for J; bases not matched to a gene: 6. On this clone: Its target is unknown.

TCRdb keeps only in-frame clones here, not all; method: immunoSEQ multiplex PCR. The table has roughly 79,000 clones, approximately 90% seen once. This specimen consisted of CD4+ or CD8+ T cells sorted from blood, obtained in a trial of the OX40 agonist ivuxolimab. This sequence joins TRBV4-1 and TRBJ2-7, with 12 bases fitting TRBD2. The source is an adult with an advanced solid tumor such as melanoma, head and neck, liver or kidney cancer. CDR3 nucleotide sequence: TGCGCCAGCAGCCAAGACCGGGTGGGACTAGCGGGCTCCTACGAGCAGTACTTC. Translating it yields CASSQDRVGLAGSYEQYF.